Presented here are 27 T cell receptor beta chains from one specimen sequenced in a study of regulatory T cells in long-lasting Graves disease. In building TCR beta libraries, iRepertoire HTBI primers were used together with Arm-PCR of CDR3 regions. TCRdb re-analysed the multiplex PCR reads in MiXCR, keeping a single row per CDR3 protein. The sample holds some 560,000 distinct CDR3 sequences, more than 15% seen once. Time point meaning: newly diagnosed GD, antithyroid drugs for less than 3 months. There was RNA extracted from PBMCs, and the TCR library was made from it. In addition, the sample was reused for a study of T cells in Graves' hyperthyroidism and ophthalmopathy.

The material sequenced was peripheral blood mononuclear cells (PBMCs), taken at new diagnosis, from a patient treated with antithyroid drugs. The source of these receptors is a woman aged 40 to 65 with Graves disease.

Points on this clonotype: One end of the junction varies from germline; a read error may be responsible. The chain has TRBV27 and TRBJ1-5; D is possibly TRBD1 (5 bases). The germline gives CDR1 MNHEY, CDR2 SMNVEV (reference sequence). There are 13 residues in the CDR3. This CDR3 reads CVSSFRVNQPQHF. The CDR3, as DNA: TGTGTCAGCAGTTTCAGGGTCAATCAGCCCCAGCATTTT.

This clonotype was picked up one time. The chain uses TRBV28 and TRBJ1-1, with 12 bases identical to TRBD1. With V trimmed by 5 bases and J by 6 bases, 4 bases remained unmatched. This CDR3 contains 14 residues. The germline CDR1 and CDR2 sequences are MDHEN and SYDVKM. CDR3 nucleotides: TGTGCCAGCAGTGCCGGGACAGGGGGCTCTGAAGCTTTCTTT. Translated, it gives CASSAGTGGSEAFF. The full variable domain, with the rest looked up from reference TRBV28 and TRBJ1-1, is DVKVTQSSRYLVKRTGEKVFLECVQDMDHENMFWYRQDPGLGLRLIYFSYDVKMKEKGDIPEGYSVSREKKERFSLILESASTNQTSMYLCASSAGTGGSEAFFGQGTRLTVV.

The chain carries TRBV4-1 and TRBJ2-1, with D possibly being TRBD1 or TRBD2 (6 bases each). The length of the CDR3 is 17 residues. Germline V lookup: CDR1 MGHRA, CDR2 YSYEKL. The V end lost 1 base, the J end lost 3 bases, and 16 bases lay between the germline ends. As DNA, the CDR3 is TGCGCCAGCAGCCAAGGCGGACAGTCGGGGGTCTACAATGAGCAGTTCTTC. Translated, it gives CASSQGGQSGVYNEQFF.

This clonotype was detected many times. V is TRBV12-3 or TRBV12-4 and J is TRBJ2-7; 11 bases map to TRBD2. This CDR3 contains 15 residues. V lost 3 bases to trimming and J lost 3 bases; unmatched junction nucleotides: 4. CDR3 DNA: TGTGCCAGCAGTTTCCAGACTAGCGGGGTCTACGAGCAGTACTTC. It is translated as CASSFQTSGVYEQYF.

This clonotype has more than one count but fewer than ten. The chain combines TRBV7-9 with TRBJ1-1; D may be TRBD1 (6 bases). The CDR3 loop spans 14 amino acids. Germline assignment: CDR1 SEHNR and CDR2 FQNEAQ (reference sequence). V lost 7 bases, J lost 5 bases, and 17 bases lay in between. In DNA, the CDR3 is TGTGCCAGCACCAAGGGGGGGTCCGGGACTGAAGCTTTCTTT. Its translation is CASTKGGSGTEAFF.

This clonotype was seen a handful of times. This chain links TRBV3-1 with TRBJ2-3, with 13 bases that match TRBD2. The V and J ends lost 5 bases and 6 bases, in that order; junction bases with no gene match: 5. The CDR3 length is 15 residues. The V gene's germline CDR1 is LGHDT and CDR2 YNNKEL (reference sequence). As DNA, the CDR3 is TGTGCCAGCAGCAGGACTAGCGGGGGAGGTGATACGCAGTATTTT. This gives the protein CASSRTSGGGDTQYF.

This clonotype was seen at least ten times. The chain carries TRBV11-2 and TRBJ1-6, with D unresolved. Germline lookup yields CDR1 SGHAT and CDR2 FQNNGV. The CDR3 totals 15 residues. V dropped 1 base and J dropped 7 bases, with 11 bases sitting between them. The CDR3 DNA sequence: TGTGCCAGCAGCTTAGGGGGTCTTAGGAATTCACCCCTCCACTTT. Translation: CASSLGGLRNSPLHF.

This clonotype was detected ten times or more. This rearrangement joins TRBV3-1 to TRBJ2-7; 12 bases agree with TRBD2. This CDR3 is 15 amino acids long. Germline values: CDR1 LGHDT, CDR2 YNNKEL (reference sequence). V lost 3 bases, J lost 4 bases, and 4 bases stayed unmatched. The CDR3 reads CASSHRTSGVYEQYF. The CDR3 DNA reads TGTGCCAGCAGCCACAGGACTAGCGGGGTTTACGAGCAGTACTTC.

CDR3 sequence: CASSPQGFGTNEKLFF. CDR3 DNA: TGTGCCAGCAGTCCCCAGGGTTTTGGGACTAATGAAAAACTGTTTTTT. This sequence joins TRBV7-9 and TRBJ1-4, with D maybe TRBD1 (5 bases). Germline-derived CDR1 and CDR2 are SEHNR and FQNEAQ (reference sequence). CDR3 length: 16 residues. Trimming took off 6 bases at V and 2 bases at J, with 16 bases between the two ends.

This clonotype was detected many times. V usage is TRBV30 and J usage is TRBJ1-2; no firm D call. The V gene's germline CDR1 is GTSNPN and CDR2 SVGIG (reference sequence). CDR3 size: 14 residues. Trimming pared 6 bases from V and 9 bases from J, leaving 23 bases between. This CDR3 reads CACHPRRALESYTF. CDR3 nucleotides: TGTGCCTGCCATCCCCGACGGGCTTTGGAAAGCTACACCTTC.

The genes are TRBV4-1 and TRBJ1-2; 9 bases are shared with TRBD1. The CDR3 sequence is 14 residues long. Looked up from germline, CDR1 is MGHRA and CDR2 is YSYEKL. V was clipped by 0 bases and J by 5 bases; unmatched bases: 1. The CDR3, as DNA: TGCGCCAGCAGCCAAGATGGGACAGGGTATGGCTACACCTTC. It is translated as CASSQDGTGYGYTF.

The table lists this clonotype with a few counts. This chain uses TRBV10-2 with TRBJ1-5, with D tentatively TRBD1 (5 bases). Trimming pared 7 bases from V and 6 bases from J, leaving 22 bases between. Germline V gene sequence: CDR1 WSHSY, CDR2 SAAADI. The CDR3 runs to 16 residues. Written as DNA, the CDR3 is TGCGCCAGCACCTCGAATAGGGCGGCGGGGGGTCAGCCCCAGCATTTT. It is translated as CASTSNRAAGGQPQHF.

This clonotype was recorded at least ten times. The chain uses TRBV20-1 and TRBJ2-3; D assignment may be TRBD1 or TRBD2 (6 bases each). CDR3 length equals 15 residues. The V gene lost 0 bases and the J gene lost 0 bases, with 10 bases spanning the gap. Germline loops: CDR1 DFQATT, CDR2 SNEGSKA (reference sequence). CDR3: CSAREEGGSTDTQYF. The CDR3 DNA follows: TGCAGTGCTAGAGAGGAAGGGGGGAGCACAGATACGCAGTATTTT.

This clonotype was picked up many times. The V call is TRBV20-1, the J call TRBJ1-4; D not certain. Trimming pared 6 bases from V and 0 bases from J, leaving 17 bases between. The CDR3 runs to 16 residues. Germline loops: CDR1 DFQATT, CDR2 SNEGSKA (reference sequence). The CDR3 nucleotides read TGCAGTGCCACTCCGATGGAAGGATCAACTAATGAAAAACTGTTTTTT. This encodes CSATPMEGSTNEKLFF.

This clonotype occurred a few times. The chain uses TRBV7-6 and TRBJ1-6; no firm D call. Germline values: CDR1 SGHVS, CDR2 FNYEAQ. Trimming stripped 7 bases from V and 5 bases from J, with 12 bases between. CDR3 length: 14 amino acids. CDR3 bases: TGTGCCAGCACCCTCGATGGGAATAATTCACCCCTCCACTTT. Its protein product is CASTLDGNNSPLHF.

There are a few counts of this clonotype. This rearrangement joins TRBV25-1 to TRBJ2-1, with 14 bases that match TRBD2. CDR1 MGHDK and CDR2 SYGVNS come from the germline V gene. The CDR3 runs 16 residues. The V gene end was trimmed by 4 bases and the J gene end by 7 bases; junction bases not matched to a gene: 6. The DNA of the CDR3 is TGTGCCAGCAGTGCGACTAGCGGGGGGGCTCGAAATGAGCAGTTCTTC. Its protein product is CASSATSGGARNEQFF.

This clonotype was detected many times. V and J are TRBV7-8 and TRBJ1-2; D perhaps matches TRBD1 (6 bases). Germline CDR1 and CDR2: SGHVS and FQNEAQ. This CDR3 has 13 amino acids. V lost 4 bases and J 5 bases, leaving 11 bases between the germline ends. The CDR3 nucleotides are TGTGCCAGCAGCTCGGGGGGCGAATATGGCTACACCTTC. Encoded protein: CASSSGGEYGYTF.

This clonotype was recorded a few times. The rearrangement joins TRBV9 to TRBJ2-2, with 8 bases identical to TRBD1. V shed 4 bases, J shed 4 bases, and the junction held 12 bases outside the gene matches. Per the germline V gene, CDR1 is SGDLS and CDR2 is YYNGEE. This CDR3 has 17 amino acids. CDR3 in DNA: TGTGCCAGCAGCCACCATTCTAACAGGGGGTCCACCGGGGAGCTGTTTTTT. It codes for CASSHHSNRGSTGELFF.

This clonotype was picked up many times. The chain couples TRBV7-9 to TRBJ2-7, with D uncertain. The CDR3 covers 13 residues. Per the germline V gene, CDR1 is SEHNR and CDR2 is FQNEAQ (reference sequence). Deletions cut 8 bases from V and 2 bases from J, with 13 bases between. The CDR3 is CASLNTAPYEQYF. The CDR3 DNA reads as TGTGCCAGCCTAAACACAGCTCCCTACGAGCAGTACTTC.

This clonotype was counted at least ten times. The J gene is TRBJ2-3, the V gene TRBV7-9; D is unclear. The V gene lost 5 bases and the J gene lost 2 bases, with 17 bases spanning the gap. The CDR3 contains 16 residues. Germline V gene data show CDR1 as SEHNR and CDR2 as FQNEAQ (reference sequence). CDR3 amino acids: CASSPTAFTLTDTQYF. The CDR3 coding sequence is TGTGCCAGCAGCCCTACGGCCTTCACCCTCACAGATACGCAGTATTTT.

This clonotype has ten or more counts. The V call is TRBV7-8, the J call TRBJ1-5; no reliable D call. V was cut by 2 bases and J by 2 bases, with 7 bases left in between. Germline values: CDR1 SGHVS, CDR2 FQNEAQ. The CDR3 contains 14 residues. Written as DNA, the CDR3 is TGTGCCAGCAGCTTATCCGTTGGCAATCAGCCCCAGCATTTT. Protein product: CASSLSVGNQPQHF.

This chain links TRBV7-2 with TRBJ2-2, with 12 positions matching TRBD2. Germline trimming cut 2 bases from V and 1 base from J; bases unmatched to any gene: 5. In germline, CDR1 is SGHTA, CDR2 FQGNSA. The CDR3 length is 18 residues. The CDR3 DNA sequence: TGTGCCAGCAGCTTAACTAGCGGGGGGACTTTGAACACCGGGGAGCTGTTTTTT. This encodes CASSLTSGGTLNTGELFF.

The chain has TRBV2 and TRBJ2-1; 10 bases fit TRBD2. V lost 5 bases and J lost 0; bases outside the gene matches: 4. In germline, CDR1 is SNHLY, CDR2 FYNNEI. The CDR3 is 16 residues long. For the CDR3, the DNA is TGTGCCAGCAGTATACTAGCGGGGAGCTCCTACAATGAGCAGTTCTTC. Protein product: CASSILAGSSYNEQFF.

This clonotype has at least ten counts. DNA for the CDR3: TGTGCCAGCAGCTTCGGGGCAGGGAGAGATACGCAGTATTTT. This codes for CASSFGAGRDTQYF. V usage is TRBV11-2 and J usage is TRBJ2-3; the D call may be TRBD1 or TRBD2 (5 bases each). The CDR3 is made up of 14 amino acids. The germline V gene has CDR1 SGHAT and CDR2 FQNNGV. Trimming shortened V by 3 bases and J by 5 bases, and 12 bases separated the two germline ends.

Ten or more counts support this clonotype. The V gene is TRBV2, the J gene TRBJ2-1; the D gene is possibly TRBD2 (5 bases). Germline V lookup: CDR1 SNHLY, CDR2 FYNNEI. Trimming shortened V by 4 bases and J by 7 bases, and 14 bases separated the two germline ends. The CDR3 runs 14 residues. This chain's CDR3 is CASSVKLELNEQFF. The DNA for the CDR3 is TGTGCCAGCAGTGTAAAACTAGAACTGAATGAGCAGTTCTTC.

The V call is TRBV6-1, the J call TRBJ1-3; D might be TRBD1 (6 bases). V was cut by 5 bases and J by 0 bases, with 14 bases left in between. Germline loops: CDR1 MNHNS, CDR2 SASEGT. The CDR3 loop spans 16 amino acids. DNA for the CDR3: TGTGCCAGCAGTAAACCGGGACATAGCTCTGGAAACACCATATATTTT. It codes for CASSKPGHSSGNTIYF.

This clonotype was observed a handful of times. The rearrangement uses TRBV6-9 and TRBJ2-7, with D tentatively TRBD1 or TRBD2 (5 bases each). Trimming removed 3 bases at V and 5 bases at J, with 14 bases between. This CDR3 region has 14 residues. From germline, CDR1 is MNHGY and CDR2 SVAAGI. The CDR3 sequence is CASSYRDHGDEQYF. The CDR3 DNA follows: TGTGCCAGCAGTTACCGGGACCATGGGGACGAGCAGTACTTC.